A single sample gave rise to the 15 T cell receptor beta chains below, sequenced in a study of blood T cell repertoires in COVID-19. The protocol was immunoSEQ multiplex PCR, while the TCRdb copy is restricted to in-frame clones and leaves out a portion. Here the sample spans under 150,000 clones, about 87% being singletons. What was sequenced was PBMCs or T cells enriched from blood (not recorded which). Receptor source: a man in his fifties or sixties in a cohort exposed to, infected with or recovered from COVID-19 (not recorded which).

The chain employs TRBV29-1 and TRBJ1-2; D remains ambiguous. Germline CDR1 and CDR2: SQVTM and ANQGSEA. V lost 1 base and J lost 7, with 10 bases in between. The CDR3 extends over 12 amino acids. The CDR3 protein is CSVEGLVIGYTF. CDR3 in DNA: TGCAGCGTTGAAGGTTTAGTCATTGGCTACACCTTC.

This chain links TRBV7-2 with TRBJ1-4; D is uncertain. This CDR3 spans 13 amino acids. Trimming pared 2 bases from V and 7 bases from J, leaving 8 bases between. Germline V CDR1 and CDR2: SGHTA, FQGNSA. CDR3 sequence: CASSLIGGEKLFF. The CDR3 DNA is TGTGCCAGCAGCTTAATCGGTGGTGAAAAACTGTTTTTT.

The rearrangement links TRBV28 to TRBJ2-3, with D uncertain. The germline gives CDR1 MDHEN, CDR2 SYDVKM. Trimming took off 6 bases at V and 0 bases at J, with 4 bases between the two ends. This CDR3 comprises 12 residues. DNA for the CDR3: TGTGCCAGCAGCCTAAGCACAGATACGCAGTATTTT. This sequence encodes CASSLSTDTQYF.

This chain links TRBV27 with TRBJ2-6, with TRBD1 identical over 7 bases. The V and J ends lost 5 bases and 0 bases, in that order; junction bases with no gene match: 10. Germline loops: CDR1 MNHEY, CDR2 SMNVEV (reference sequence). This CDR3 has 18 amino acids. CDR3 in amino acids: CASSLRQGFLSGANVLTF. CDR3 nucleotide sequence: TGTGCCAGCAGTCTTCGACAGGGCTTCCTCTCTGGGGCCAACGTCCTGACTTTC.

This chain joins TRBV21-1 and TRBJ1-5; TRBD1 is taken as the D call from the table, unchecked against the DNA. TRBV21-1 is a pseudogene. The CDR3 is made up of 16 amino acids. This CDR3 reads CASSNETEYSNQPQHF. Written as DNA, the CDR3 is TGTGCCAGCAGCAACGAAACAGAGTATAGCAATCAGCCCCAGCATTTT.

This clone has more than one count but fewer than ten. For the CDR3, the DNA is TGTGCCATCAGCCGGACAGGGGAGGCGTCGAACACTGAAGCTTTCTTT. It translates to CAISRTGEASNTEAFF. The V and J genes are TRBV10-3 and TRBJ1-1, with TRBD1 identical over 9 bases. V dropped 6 bases and J dropped 1; count of bases not matched to a gene: 9. CDR3 length: 16 residues. CDR1 ENHRY and CDR2 SYGVKD come from the germline V gene.

The V gene is TRBV15, the J gene TRBJ1-1, with D unresolved. The CDR3 extends over 12 amino acids. V lost 5 bases and J lost 5, with 9 bases in between. Germline V gives CDR1 LNHNV, CDR2 YYDKDF (reference sequence). The CDR3 nucleotides are TGTGCCACCAGCTATGAACGGACTGAAGCTTTCTTT. Translating gives CATSYERTEAFF.

The V call is TRBV11-2, the J call TRBJ2-1; weak D call: TRBD1 (6 bases). The germline CDR1 and CDR2 sequences are SGHAT and FQNNGV. The CDR3 consists of 15 residues. Trimming removed 0 bases from V and 4 bases from J, with 10 bases in between. The chain's CDR3 is CASSLDFQGYNEQFF. CDR3 nucleotides: TGTGCCAGCAGCTTAGATTTCCAGGGGTACAATGAGCAGTTCTTC.

V and J are TRBV7-9 and TRBJ2-1; 9 nucleotides align to TRBD2. Germline trimming cut 2 bases from V and 5 bases from J; bases unmatched to any gene: 4. Germline CDR1 reads SEHNR; CDR2 reads FQNEAQ (reference sequence). The CDR3 totals 15 residues. This CDR3 is CASSLSGGRDNEQFF. CDR3 nucleotide sequence: TGTGCCAGCAGCTTAAGCGGGGGGCGGGACAATGAGCAGTTCTTC.

V is TRBV5-1 and J is TRBJ1-1; D possibly corresponds to TRBD1 (6 bases). Trimming pared 4 bases from V and 5 bases from J, leaving 15 bases between. CDR3 length equals 14 residues. The germline CDR1 and CDR2 sequences are SGHRS and YFSETQ. The CDR3 nucleotides read TGCGCCAGCAGCCAAGGGACACCGGGTACTGAAGCTTTCTTT. As protein: CASSQGTPGTEAFF.

The chain combines TRBV11-2 with TRBJ2-1; D may be TRBD2 (7 bases). Per germline, CDR1 SGHAT and CDR2 FQNNGV. V dropped 3 bases and J dropped 6 bases, with 15 bases sitting between them. The CDR3 extends over 15 amino acids. This CDR3 is CASSFSWGGGNEQFF. In nucleotides, the CDR3 is TGTGCCAGCAGCTTCTCCTGGGGAGGGGGCAATGAGCAGTTCTTC.

The CDR3: CASSGGGGYEQYF. The DNA of the CDR3 is TGTGCCAGCAGCGGCGGGGGGGGCTACGAGCAGTACTTC. This rearrangement joins TRBV6-5 to TRBJ2-7; TRBD2 matches at 9 bases. With V trimmed by 6 bases and J by 3 bases, 3 bases remained unmatched. Germline assignment: CDR1 MNHEY and CDR2 SVGAGI. The CDR3 is 13 amino acids.

This chain uses TRBV28 with TRBJ1-1; 7 nucleotides line up with TRBD1. V shed 1 base, J shed 3 bases, and the junction held 5 bases outside the gene matches. CDR1 and CDR2 (germline): MDHEN, SYDVKM. The CDR3 contains 15 residues. The CDR3 is CASSLYSQGDTEAFF. In nucleotides, the CDR3 is TGTGCCAGCAGTTTATATTCCCAGGGGGACACTGAAGCTTTCTTT.

The rearrangement uses TRBV5-6 and TRBJ2-3; 9 bases map to TRBD1. The CDR3 spans 15 residues. Looked up from germline, CDR1 is SGHDT and CDR2 is YYEEEE. V lost 5 bases and J lost 3; bases outside the gene matches: 7. CDR3 residues: CASSPGTGRTDTQYF. The CDR3 bases are TGTGCCAGCAGTCCAGGGACAGGGAGGACAGATACGCAGTATTTT.

The genes are TRBV19 and TRBJ1-5; no clear D gene. The germline gives CDR1 LNHDA, CDR2 SQIVND (reference sequence). Trimming took off 6 bases at V and 0 bases at J, with 3 bases between the two ends. This CDR3 has 12 amino acids. CDR3 in amino acids: CASRSSNQPQHF. DNA for the CDR3: TGTGCCAGTAGGAGTAGCAATCAGCCCCAGCATTTT.